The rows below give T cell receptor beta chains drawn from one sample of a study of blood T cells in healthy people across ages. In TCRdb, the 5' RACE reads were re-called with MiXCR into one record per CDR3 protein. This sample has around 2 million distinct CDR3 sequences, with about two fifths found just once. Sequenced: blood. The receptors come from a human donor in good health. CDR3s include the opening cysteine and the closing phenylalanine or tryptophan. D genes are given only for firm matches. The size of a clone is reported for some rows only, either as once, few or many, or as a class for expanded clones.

CDR3nt: TGTGCCAGCAGTTACTCGGAACAGGGTGGATATGGCTACACCTTC
CDR3aa: CASSYSEQGGYGYTF
abundance: few
j_gene: TRBJ1-2
v_gene: TRBV6-6
d_gene: -

CDR3nt: TGTGCCAGCAGCCCCGAAACTCAGCAAGAGACCCAGTACTTC
CDR3aa: CASSPETQQETQYF
abundance: -
j_gene: TRBJ2-5
v_gene: TRBV7-9
d_gene: -

CDR3nt: TGCGCCAGCAGCAATTTTATCATTCAGTACTTC
CDR3aa: CASSNFIIQYF
abundance: -
j_gene: TRBJ2-4
v_gene: TRBV4-1
d_gene: -

CDR3nt: TGTGCCAGCAGCGTAGGTCTTGTAGCGGGGGGCAGAGAGCAGTACTTC
CDR3aa: CASSVGLVAGGREQYF
abundance: -
j_gene: TRBJ2-5
v_gene: TRBV9
d_gene: TRBD2

CDR3nt: TGCGCCAGCAGCTTGATCAGGGCGAGGGGCCATGAGCAGTTCTTC
CDR3aa: CASSLIRARGHEQFF
abundance: -
j_gene: TRBJ2-1
v_gene: TRBV5-1
d_gene: -

CDR3nt: TGTGCCAGCAGCCAGGACCCCCGGGATACGCAGTATTTT
CDR3aa: CASSQDPRDTQYF
abundance: -
j_gene: TRBJ2-3
v_gene: TRBV9
d_gene: -

CDR3nt: TGTGCCAGCACACCCCAGATCGGGGGAGGCAAAAAACTGTTTTTT
CDR3aa: CASTPQIGGGKKLFF
abundance: few
j_gene: TRBJ1-4
v_gene: TRBV6-6
d_gene: -

CDR3nt: TGTGCCAGCAGTTTATCGTATGGGGGACTAAACTACAATGAGCAGTTCTTC
CDR3aa: CASSLSYGGLNYNEQFF
abundance: -
j_gene: TRBJ2-1
v_gene: TRBV27
d_gene: TRBD2

CDR3nt: TGTGCCAGCAGTCGCCGGGACGGCGATTCACCCCTCCACTTT
CDR3aa: CASSRRDGDSPLHF
abundance: -
j_gene: TRBJ1-6
v_gene: TRBV7-9
d_gene: -

CDR3nt: TGCAGCGACGGGACTAGCGGGCGTGATGAGCAGTTCTTC
CDR3aa: CSDGTSGRDEQFF
abundance: -
j_gene: TRBJ2-1
v_gene: TRBV29-1
d_gene: TRBD2

CDR3nt: TGTGCCAGCAGGGGGTCGGGATTAACATACGAGCAGTACTTC
CDR3aa: CASRGSGLTYEQYF
abundance: -
j_gene: TRBJ2-7
v_gene: TRBV12-3/TRBV12-4
d_gene: -

CDR3nt: TGCAGCGCCACCAAGCTTGCAACTAATGAAAAACTGTTTTTT
CDR3aa: CSATKLATNEKLFF
abundance: -
j_gene: TRBJ1-4
v_gene: TRBV29-1
d_gene: -

CDR3nt: TGTGCCAGCAGCCTGATGGGACAGGTTGGTTCCTACGAGCAGTACTTC
CDR3aa: CASSLMGQVGSYEQYF
abundance: few
j_gene: TRBJ2-7
v_gene: TRBV7-2
d_gene: TRBD1

CDR3nt: TGCAGTGCTATCACGATTGAACACTCTAACTATGGCTACACCTTC
CDR3aa: CSAITIEHSNYGYTF
abundance: -
j_gene: TRBJ1-2
v_gene: TRBV20-1
d_gene: -

CDR3nt: TGCGCCAGCAGCCGCCATCCGACTAGCGGATCCTACAATGAGCAGTTCTTC
CDR3aa: CASSRHPTSGSYNEQFF
abundance: few
j_gene: TRBJ2-1
v_gene: TRBV4-3
d_gene: TRBD2

CDR3nt: TGTGCCAGCAGGGACGTACAGGGCAACACCGGGGAGCTGTTTTTT
CDR3aa: CASRDVQGNTGELFF
abundance: few
j_gene: TRBJ2-2
v_gene: TRBV7-9
d_gene: -

CDR3nt: TGCAGTGCTTCGACTAGCGGGGTCATAGATACGCAGTATTTT
CDR3aa: CSASTSGVIDTQYF
abundance: -
j_gene: TRBJ2-3
v_gene: TRBV20-1
d_gene: TRBD2

CDR3nt: TGTGCCAGCAGTAATGGACTAGCGGTTTGGGAGACCCAGTACTTC
CDR3aa: CASSNGLAVWETQYF
abundance: -
j_gene: TRBJ2-5
v_gene: TRBV9
d_gene: TRBD2

CDR3nt: TGTGCCAGCAGCCAAGGCCTCCAGGGCTCCGAGCAGTACTTC
CDR3aa: CASSQGLQGSEQYF
abundance: few
j_gene: TRBJ2-7
v_gene: TRBV3-1
d_gene: -

CDR3nt: TGTGCCAGCAGCTTACAGGGGGTTTACTCCAATGAGCAGTTCTTC
CDR3aa: CASSLQGVYSNEQFF
abundance: -
j_gene: TRBJ2-1
v_gene: TRBV7-9
d_gene: TRBD1

CDR3nt: TGTGCCAGCACCCAATTTTCACCCGAGCAGTACTTC
CDR3aa: CASTQFSPEQYF
abundance: -
j_gene: TRBJ2-7
v_gene: TRBV2
d_gene: -

CDR3nt: TGCGCCAGCAGCCCGGACAGCTACAATCAGCCCCAGCATTTT
CDR3aa: CASSPDSYNQPQHF
abundance: few
j_gene: TRBJ1-5
v_gene: TRBV4-3
d_gene: -

CDR3nt: TGTGCCAGCAGCTTAGGACCCGGACTAGCGGGGGCCAAGTACTTC
CDR3aa: CASSLGPGLAGAKYF
abundance: -
j_gene: TRBJ2-5
v_gene: TRBV7-6
d_gene: TRBD2

CDR3nt: TGTGCCAGCAGATCAGCGGGGGAAGAGACCCAGTACTTC
CDR3aa: CASRSAGEETQYF
abundance: -
j_gene: TRBJ2-5
v_gene: TRBV6-2/TRBV6-3
d_gene: TRBD2

CDR3nt: TGTGCCAGCAGCTCTAATATAAACCCATTGTATGGCTACACCTTC
CDR3aa: CASSSNINPLYGYTF
abundance: -
j_gene: TRBJ1-2
v_gene: TRBV7-2
d_gene: -

CDR3nt: TGTGCCAGCAGTTACTCGATGTCAGGGGACCCTTATAACTATGGCTACACCTTC
CDR3aa: CASSYSMSGDPYNYGYTF
abundance: -
j_gene: TRBJ1-2
v_gene: TRBV6-5
d_gene: -

CDR3nt: TGCAGTGCTAGAGATCGGTGGCGGGGGCCCCGCGATACGCAGTATTTT
CDR3aa: CSARDRWRGPRDTQYF
abundance: -
j_gene: TRBJ2-3
v_gene: TRBV20-1
d_gene: -

CDR3nt: TGCAGTGCTAGAAATTACAGGGGCTCCTACAATGAGCAGTTCTTC
CDR3aa: CSARNYRGSYNEQFF
abundance: few
j_gene: TRBJ2-1
v_gene: TRBV20-1
d_gene: TRBD1

CDR3nt: TGTGCCAGCAGCCAAGCATACAGGGGCCGCACTGAAGCTTTCTTT
CDR3aa: CASSQAYRGRTEAFF
abundance: -
j_gene: TRBJ1-1
v_gene: TRBV3-1
d_gene: TRBD1

CDR3nt: TGTGCCAGCAGGCCGGGAGCGGCCCCAGATACGCAGTATTTT
CDR3aa: CASRPGAAPDTQYF
abundance: -
j_gene: TRBJ2-3
v_gene: TRBV2
d_gene: -

CDR3nt: TGTGCCAGCAGCCACAGGGGGGGATACAATGAGCAGTTCTTC
CDR3aa: CASSHRGGYNEQFF
abundance: many
j_gene: TRBJ2-1
v_gene: TRBV7-2
d_gene: -

CDR3nt: TGCGCCAGCGGTCCGTCGGGTGAGCAGTTCTTC
CDR3aa: CASGPSGEQFF
abundance: few
j_gene: TRBJ2-1
v_gene: TRBV5-1
d_gene: -

CDR3nt: TGTGCCAGCTCCCCTCGGACAGAGTCCTACGAGCAGTACTTC
CDR3aa: CASSPRTESYEQYF
abundance: -
j_gene: TRBJ2-7
v_gene: TRBV18
d_gene: -

CDR3nt: TGTGCCAGCACCGGGACAGGGGATGAAAAACTGTTTTTT
CDR3aa: CASTGTGDEKLFF
abundance: -
j_gene: TRBJ1-4
v_gene: TRBV12-3/TRBV12-4
d_gene: TRBD1

CDR3nt: TGTGCCAGCAGCTCCCTAGCGGGGGTGTCCAATGAGCAGTTCTTC
CDR3aa: CASSSLAGVSNEQFF
abundance: few
j_gene: TRBJ2-1
v_gene: TRBV7-2
d_gene: TRBD2

CDR3nt: TGTGCCAGCAGTATGGGGACTCTAGGTGTAAGCAATGAGCAGTTCTTC
CDR3aa: CASSMGTLGVSNEQFF
abundance: few
j_gene: TRBJ2-1
v_gene: TRBV6-5
d_gene: -

CDR3nt: TGTGCCAGCAGCACCCGACAGGGGGTGAGGGAGCAGTTCTTC
CDR3aa: CASSTRQGVREQFF
abundance: -
j_gene: TRBJ2-1
v_gene: TRBV7-2
d_gene: TRBD1

CDR3nt: TGTGCCAGCAGCTTAGGAACAGGGGGCGCGAAAAACATTCAGTACTTC
CDR3aa: CASSLGTGGAKNIQYF
abundance: -
j_gene: TRBJ2-4
v_gene: TRBV11-2
d_gene: TRBD1

CDR3nt: TGCGCCAGCAGCCAAGATCGAGTAGCGGCCTACAATGAGCAGTTCTTC
CDR3aa: CASSQDRVAAYNEQFF
abundance: -
j_gene: TRBJ2-1
v_gene: TRBV4-1
d_gene: -

CDR3nt: TGTGCCAGCAGTGAGGTCGGGATAAGGACTGAAGCTTTCTTT
CDR3aa: CASSEVGIRTEAFF
abundance: few
j_gene: TRBJ1-1
v_gene: TRBV6-1
d_gene: -

CDR3nt: TGCGCCAGCAGCTTGAGGACAATCCAAGAGACCCAGTACTTC
CDR3aa: CASSLRTIQETQYF
abundance: -
j_gene: TRBJ2-5
v_gene: TRBV5-1
d_gene: -